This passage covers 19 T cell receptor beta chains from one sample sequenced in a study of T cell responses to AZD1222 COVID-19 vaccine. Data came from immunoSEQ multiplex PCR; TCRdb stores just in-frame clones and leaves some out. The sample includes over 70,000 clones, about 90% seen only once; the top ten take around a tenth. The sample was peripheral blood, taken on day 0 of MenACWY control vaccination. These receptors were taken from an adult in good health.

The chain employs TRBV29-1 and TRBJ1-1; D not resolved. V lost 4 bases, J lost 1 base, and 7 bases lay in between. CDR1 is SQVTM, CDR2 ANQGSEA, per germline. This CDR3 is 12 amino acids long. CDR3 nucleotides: TGCAGCGTTGGGCGAAGGAACACTGAAGCTTTCTTT. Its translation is CSVGRRNTEAFF.

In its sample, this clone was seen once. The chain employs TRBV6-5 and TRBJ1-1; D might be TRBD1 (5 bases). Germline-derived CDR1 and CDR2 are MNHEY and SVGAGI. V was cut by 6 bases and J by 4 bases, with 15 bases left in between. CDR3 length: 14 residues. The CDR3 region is CASSPFDSSTEAFF. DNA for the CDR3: TGTGCCAGCAGCCCCTTCGACAGTTCCACTGAAGCTTTCTTT.

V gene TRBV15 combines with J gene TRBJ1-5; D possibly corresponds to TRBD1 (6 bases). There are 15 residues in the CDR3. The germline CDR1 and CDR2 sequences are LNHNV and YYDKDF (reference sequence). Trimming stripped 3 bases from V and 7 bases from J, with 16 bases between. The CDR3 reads CATSRAGQLVQPQHF. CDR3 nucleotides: TGTGCCACCAGCAGGGCCGGACAGTTAGTCCAGCCCCAGCATTTT.

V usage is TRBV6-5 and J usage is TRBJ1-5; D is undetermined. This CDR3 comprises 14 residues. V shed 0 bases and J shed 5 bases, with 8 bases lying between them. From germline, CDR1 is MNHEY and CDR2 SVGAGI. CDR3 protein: CASSYSRGDQPQHF. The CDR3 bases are TGTGCCAGCAGTTACTCCCGCGGGGATCAGCCCCAGCATTTT.

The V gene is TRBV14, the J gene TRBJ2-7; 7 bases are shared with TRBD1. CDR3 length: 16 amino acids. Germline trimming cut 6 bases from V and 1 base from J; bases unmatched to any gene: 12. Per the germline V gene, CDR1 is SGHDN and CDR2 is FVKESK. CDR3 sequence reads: CASSQTGQLVSYEQYF. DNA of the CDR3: TGTGCCAGCAGTCAGACAGGGCAATTGGTATCCTACGAGCAGTACTTC.

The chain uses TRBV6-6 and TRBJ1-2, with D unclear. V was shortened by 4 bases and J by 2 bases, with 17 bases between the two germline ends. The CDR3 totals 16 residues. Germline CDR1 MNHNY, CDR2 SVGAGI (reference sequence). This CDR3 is CASSSNPPTSNYGYTF. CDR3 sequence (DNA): TGTGCCAGCAGTTCGAATCCACCGACAAGCAACTATGGCTACACCTTC.

The CDR3 DNA follows: TGCAGCGTTTCTGGGGACGTCCACGAGCAGTACTTC. Translating it yields CSVSGDVHEQYF. J is TRBJ2-7 and V is TRBV29-1; possibly TRBD1 or TRBD2 for D (5 bases each). The CDR3 spans 12 residues. Deletions cut 5 bases from V and 5 bases from J, with 13 bases between. Germline V CDR1 and CDR2: SQVTM, ANQGSEA.

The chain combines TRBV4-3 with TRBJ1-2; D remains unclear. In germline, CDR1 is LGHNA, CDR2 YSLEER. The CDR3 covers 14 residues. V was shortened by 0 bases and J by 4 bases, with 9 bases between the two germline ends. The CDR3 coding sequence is TGCGCCAGCAGCCAAGATAGCGTTAGCTATGGCTACACCTTC. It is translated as CASSQDSVSYGYTF.

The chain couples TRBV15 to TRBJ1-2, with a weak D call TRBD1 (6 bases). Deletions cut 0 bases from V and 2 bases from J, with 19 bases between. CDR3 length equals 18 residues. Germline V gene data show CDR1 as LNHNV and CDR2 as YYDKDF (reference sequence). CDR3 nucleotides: TGTGCCACCAGCAGAGACAGGGGTCGGCAGGCTTACAACTATGGCTACACCTTC. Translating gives CATSRDRGRQAYNYGYTF. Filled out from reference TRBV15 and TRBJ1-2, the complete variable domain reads DAMVIQNPRYQVTQFGKPVTLSCSQTLNHNVMYWYQQKSSQAPKLLFHYYDKDFNNEADTPDNFQSRRPNTSFCFLDIRSPGLGDTAMYLCATSRDRGRQAYNYGYTFGSGTRLTVV.

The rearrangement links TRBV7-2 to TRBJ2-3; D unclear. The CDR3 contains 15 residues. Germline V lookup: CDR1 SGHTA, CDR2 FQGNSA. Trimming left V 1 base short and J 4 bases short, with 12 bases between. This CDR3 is CASSLEVSLPDTQYF. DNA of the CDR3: TGTGCCAGCAGCTTAGAGGTCTCCCTCCCAGATACGCAGTATTTT.

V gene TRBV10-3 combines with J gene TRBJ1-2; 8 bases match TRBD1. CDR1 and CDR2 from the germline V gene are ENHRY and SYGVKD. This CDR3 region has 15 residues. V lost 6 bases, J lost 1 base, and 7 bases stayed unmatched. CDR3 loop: CAIRINRGDNYGYTF. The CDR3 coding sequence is TGTGCCATCAGGATCAACAGGGGGGATAACTATGGCTACACCTTC.

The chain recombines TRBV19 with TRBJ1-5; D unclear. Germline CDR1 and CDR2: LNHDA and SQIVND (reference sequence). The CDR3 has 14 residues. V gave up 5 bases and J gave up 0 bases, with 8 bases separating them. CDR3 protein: CASSPEYSNQPQHF. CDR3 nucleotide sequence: TGTGCCAGTAGTCCCGAGTATAGCAATCAGCCCCAGCATTTT.

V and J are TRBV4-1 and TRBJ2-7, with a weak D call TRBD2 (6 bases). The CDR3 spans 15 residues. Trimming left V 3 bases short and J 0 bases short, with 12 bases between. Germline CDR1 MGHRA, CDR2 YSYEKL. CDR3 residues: CASSQRDWLSYEQYF. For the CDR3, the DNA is TGCGCCAGCAGCCAGAGGGACTGGCTCTCCTACGAGCAGTACTTC.

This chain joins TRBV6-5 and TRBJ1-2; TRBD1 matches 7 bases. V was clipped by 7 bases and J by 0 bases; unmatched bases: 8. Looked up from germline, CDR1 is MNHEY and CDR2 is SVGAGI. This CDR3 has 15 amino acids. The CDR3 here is CASTVTGVSNYGYTF. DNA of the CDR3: TGTGCCAGCACCGTCACAGGGGTCTCTAACTATGGCTACACCTTC.

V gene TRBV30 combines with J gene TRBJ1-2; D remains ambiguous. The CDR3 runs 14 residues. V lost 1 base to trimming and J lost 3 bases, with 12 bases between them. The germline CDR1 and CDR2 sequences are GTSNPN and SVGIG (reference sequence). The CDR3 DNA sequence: TGTGCCTGGAGTGCGACATTATCGGACTATGGCTACACCTTC. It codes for CAWSATLSDYGYTF.

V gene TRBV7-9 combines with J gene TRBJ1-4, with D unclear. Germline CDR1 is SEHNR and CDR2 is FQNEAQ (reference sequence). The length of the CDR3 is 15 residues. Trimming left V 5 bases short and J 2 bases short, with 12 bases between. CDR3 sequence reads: CASSTYSDTNEKLFF. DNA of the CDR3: TGTGCCAGCAGCACCTACAGTGATACTAATGAAAAACTGTTTTTT.

CDR3 residues: CAISGGADRGSYEQYF. DNA of the CDR3: TGTGCCATCAGTGGGGGCGCGGACAGGGGCTCCTACGAGCAGTACTTC. The chain joins TRBV10-3 to TRBJ2-7; the match to TRBD1 covers 9 bases. The germline gives CDR1 ENHRY, CDR2 SYGVKD. This CDR3 contains 16 residues. V lost 4 bases, J lost 0 bases, and 7 bases stayed unmatched.

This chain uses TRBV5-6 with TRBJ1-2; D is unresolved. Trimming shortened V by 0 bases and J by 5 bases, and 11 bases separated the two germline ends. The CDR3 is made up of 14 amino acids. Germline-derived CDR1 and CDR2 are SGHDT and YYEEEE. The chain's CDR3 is CASSLGQLPYGYTF. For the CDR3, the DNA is TGTGCCAGCAGCTTGGGGCAACTACCTTATGGCTACACCTTC.

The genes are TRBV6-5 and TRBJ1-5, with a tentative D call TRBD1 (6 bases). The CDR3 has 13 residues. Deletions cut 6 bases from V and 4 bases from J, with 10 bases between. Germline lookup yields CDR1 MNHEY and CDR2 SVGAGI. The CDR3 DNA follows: TGTGCCAGCAGGGAGGGGGGTAATCAGCCCCAGCATTTT. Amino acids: CASREGGNQPQHF.